The rows below give T cell receptor beta chains drawn from one sample of a study of blood T cell repertoires in COVID-19. Sequenced by immunoSEQ multiplex PCR; TCRdb stores in-frame clones only, minus some. Here the sample spans 250,000 to 350,000 clones, approximately 85% being singletons. Sequenced: PBMCs or T cells enriched from blood (not recorded which). These receptors originate from a woman aged 30 to 39 who had recovered from COVID-19. Both conserved end residues are part of each CDR3. The order of the fields is D gene, clone size, V gene, J gene, CDR3 protein, CDR3 DNA. D genes are given only for firm matches. Not every row has a clone size; where given, it reads once, few, many or a size class.

D gene: .
clone size: .
V gene: TRBV28
J gene: TRBJ1-1
CDR3 protein: CASSTDRRSTEAFF
CDR3 DNA: TGTGCCAGCAGTACCGACCGGAGGTCCACTGAAGCTTTCTTT

D gene: TRBD1
clone size: .
V gene: TRBV30
J gene: TRBJ1-6
CDR3 protein: CAWSADRGQSPLHF
CDR3 DNA: TGTGCCTGGAGTGCGGACAGGGGGCAATCACCCCTCCACTTT

D gene: .
clone size: .
V gene: TRBV27
J gene: TRBJ1-3
CDR3 protein: CASSLAQGVGHTIYF
CDR3 DNA: TGTGCCAGCAGTTTGGCGCAGGGCGTAGGACACACCATATATTTT

D gene: .
clone size: .
V gene: TRBV5-1
J gene: TRBJ2-6
CDR3 protein: CASSLATSGANVLTF
CDR3 DNA: TGCGCCAGCAGCTTAGCGACCTCTGGGGCCAACGTCCTGACTTTC

D gene: .
clone size: .
V gene: TRBV24-1
J gene: TRBJ2-3
CDR3 protein: CATSERLLVGTDTQYF
CDR3 DNA: TGTGCCACCAGTGAGAGGCTCCTCGTGGGCACAGATACGCAGTATTTT

D gene: TRBD2
clone size: .
V gene: TRBV25-1
J gene: TRBJ2-5
CDR3 protein: CASSELRSSGDQETQYF
CDR3 DNA: TGTGCCAGCAGTGAACTCAGGTCTAGCGGGGACCAAGAGACCCAGTACTTC

D gene: .
clone size: .
V gene: TRBV29-1
J gene: TRBJ1-2
CDR3 protein: CSVSPPPGNYGYTF
CDR3 DNA: TGCAGCGTTTCCCCCCCTCCAGGGAACTATGGCTACACCTTC

D gene: .
clone size: .
V gene: TRBV5-1
J gene: TRBJ1-1
CDR3 protein: CASSLRVREDTEAFF
CDR3 DNA: TGCGCCAGCAGCTTGCGGGTAAGGGAGGACACTGAAGCTTTCTTT

D gene: .
clone size: .
V gene: TRBV6-5
J gene: TRBJ1-2
CDR3 protein: CASRYREEYGYTF
CDR3 DNA: TGTGCCAGCAGGTACAGGGAGGAGTATGGCTACACCTTC

D gene: .
clone size: .
V gene: TRBV20-1
J gene: TRBJ1-1
CDR3 protein: CSASSRSEAFF
CDR3 DNA: TGCAGTGCTAGTTCCAGGTCTGAAGCTTTCTTT

D gene: .
clone size: .
V gene: TRBV5-1
J gene: TRBJ2-2
CDR3 protein: CASSLLALPNTGELFF
CDR3 DNA: TGCGCCAGCAGCTTGCTAGCGCTCCCGAACACCGGGGAGCTGTTTTTT

D gene: .
clone size: .
V gene: TRBV7-8
J gene: TRBJ2-6
CDR3 protein: CASSFIAGANVLTF
CDR3 DNA: TGTGCCAGCAGCTTCATAGCTGGGGCCAACGTCCTGACTTTC

D gene: .
clone size: .
V gene: TRBV30
J gene: TRBJ1-1
CDR3 protein: CAWSGGSPRNTEAFF
CDR3 DNA: TGTGCCTGGAGTGGGGGCAGTCCGAGGAACACTGAAGCTTTCTTT

D gene: .
clone size: .
V gene: TRBV10-3
J gene: TRBJ1-4
CDR3 protein: CAISESTQRGKLFF
CDR3 DNA: TGTGCCATCAGTGAGTCGACACAACGGGGAAAACTGTTTTTT

D gene: .
clone size: .
V gene: TRBV27
J gene: TRBJ2-3
CDR3 protein: CASSSMTEPTDTQYF
CDR3 DNA: TGTGCCAGCAGTTCTATGACAGAGCCCACAGATACGCAGTATTTT

D gene: .
clone size: .
V gene: TRBV27
J gene: TRBJ2-1
CDR3 protein: CASSLYAPGAYEQFF
CDR3 DNA: TGTGCCAGCAGTCTATATGCCCCAGGGGCCTATGAGCAGTTCTTC

D gene: .
clone size: .
V gene: TRBV9
J gene: TRBJ2-7
CDR3 protein: CASEGVRGEQYF
CDR3 DNA: TGTGCCAGCGAAGGGGTGCGGGGCGAGCAGTACTTC

D gene: TRBD1
clone size: .
V gene: TRBV7-8
J gene: TRBJ2-7
CDR3 protein: CASSLAGDSSYEQYF
CDR3 DNA: TGTGCCAGCAGCTTAGCAGGGGACAGTTCCTACGAGCAGTACTTC

D gene: .
clone size: .
V gene: TRBV9
J gene: TRBJ1-1
CDR3 protein: CASSVERQMNTEAFF
CDR3 DNA: TGTGCCAGCAGCGTAGAGAGGCAGATGAACACTGAAGCTTTCTTT

D gene: TRBD1
clone size: .
V gene: TRBV28
J gene: TRBJ1-2
CDR3 protein: CASSRTLGQAYYGYTF
CDR3 DNA: TGTGCCAGCAGCCGTACCCTAGGACAGGCGTACTATGGCTACACCTTC

D gene: .
clone size: .
V gene: TRBV7-2
J gene: TRBJ2-2
CDR3 protein: CASSLEGRATGELFF
CDR3 DNA: TGTGCCAGCAGCTTGGAGGGCCGGGCCACCGGGGAGCTGTTTTTT

D gene: .
clone size: .
V gene: TRBV21-1
J gene: TRBJ2-3
CDR3 protein: CASSKIARSGRGADTQYF
CDR3 DNA: TGTGCCAGCAGCAAAATAGCTCGAAGCGGGAGGGGAGCAGATACGCAGTATTTT

D gene: .
clone size: .
V gene: TRBV4-1
J gene: TRBJ1-3
CDR3 protein: CASSQEGGTGNTIYF
CDR3 DNA: TGCGCCAGCAGCCAAGAGGGGGGTACTGGAAACACCATATATTTT

D gene: .
clone size: .
V gene: TRBV7-9
J gene: TRBJ1-2
CDR3 protein: CATRIDKAAAYTF
CDR3 DNA: TGTGCCACCCGTATCGACAAAGCCGCCGCTTACACCTTC

D gene: TRBD1
clone size: .
V gene: TRBV9
J gene: TRBJ2-1
CDR3 protein: CASSVSGGVHLERLAYNEQFF
CDR3 DNA: TGTGCCAGCAGCGTTTCAGGGGGTGTCCATCTCGAGCGCCTAGCCTACAATGAGCAGTTCTTC

D gene: TRBD1
clone size: .
V gene: TRBV4-1
J gene: TRBJ1-5
CDR3 protein: CASSVRQGSNQPQHF
CDR3 DNA: TGCGCCAGCAGCGTACGACAGGGTAGCAATCAGCCCCAGCATTTT

D gene: .
clone size: .
V gene: TRBV5-6
J gene: TRBJ1-1
CDR3 protein: CASSSGTGVPKAFF
CDR3 DNA: TGTGCCAGCAGCTCCGGGACGGGGGTTCCGAAAGCTTTCTTT

D gene: .
clone size: once
V gene: TRBV28
J gene: TRBJ1-2
CDR3 protein: CASSFFSGDGYTF
CDR3 DNA: TGTGCCAGCAGTTTTTTTTCGGGAGATGGCTACACCTTC

D gene: TRBD1
clone size: .
V gene: TRBV5-1
J gene: TRBJ2-5
CDR3 protein: CASSLGTGVKETQYF
CDR3 DNA: TGCGCCAGCAGCTTGGGGACAGGGGTAAAAGAGACCCAGTACTTC

D gene: TRBD2
clone size: .
V gene: TRBV5-1
J gene: TRBJ2-1
CDR3 protein: CASSLSSGSVFYNEQFF
CDR3 DNA: TGCGCCAGCAGCTTGTCCAGCGGGAGTGTCTTTTACAATGAGCAGTTCTTC

D gene: TRBD1
clone size: once
V gene: TRBV18
J gene: TRBJ2-3
CDR3 protein: CASSPLGQADTQYF
CDR3 DNA: TGTGCCAGCTCACCACTCGGACAGGCGGATACGCAGTATTTT

D gene: TRBD2
clone size: .
V gene: TRBV5-1
J gene: TRBJ2-2
CDR3 protein: CASSLGLAGLANTGELFF
CDR3 DNA: TGCGCCAGCAGCTTGGGCCTAGCGGGTCTCGCGAACACCGGGGAGCTGTTTTTT

D gene: .
clone size: once
V gene: TRBV2
J gene: TRBJ1-5
CDR3 protein: CASRTVVGNQPQHF
CDR3 DNA: TGTGCCAGCAGGACAGTCGTGGGAAATCAGCCCCAGCATTTT

D gene: .
clone size: .
V gene: TRBV7-9
J gene: TRBJ1-5
CDR3 protein: CASSSSGWNQPQHF
CDR3 DNA: TGTGCCAGCAGCTCCTCAGGGTGGAATCAGCCCCAGCATTTT

D gene: TRBD1
clone size: .
V gene: TRBV12-3/TRBV12-4
J gene: TRBJ1-2
CDR3 protein: CASRHDRGRGYTF
CDR3 DNA: TGTGCCAGCAGACACGACAGGGGCCGGGGCTACACCTTC

D gene: TRBD2
clone size: .
V gene: TRBV18
J gene: TRBJ2-1
CDR3 protein: CASSPSLAGSNNEQFF
CDR3 DNA: TGTGCCAGCTCACCGTCCCTAGCGGGTAGCAACAATGAGCAGTTCTTC

D gene: TRBD2
clone size: .
V gene: TRBV9
J gene: TRBJ2-7
CDR3 protein: CASSGGTSATEQYF
CDR3 DNA: TGTGCCAGCAGCGGGGGGACTAGCGCGACTGAGCAGTACTTC

D gene: .
clone size: .
V gene: TRBV7-8
J gene: TRBJ1-2
CDR3 protein: CASSPITADHGYTF
CDR3 DNA: TGTGCCAGCAGCCCTATTACAGCCGACCATGGCTACACCTTC

D gene: TRBD1
clone size: few
V gene: TRBV11-2
J gene: TRBJ1-6
CDR3 protein: CASSRDSLNSPLHF
CDR3 DNA: TGTGCCAGCAGCCGGGACAGTCTGAATTCACCCCTCCACTTT

D gene: TRBD1
clone size: .
V gene: TRBV11-2
J gene: TRBJ2-2
CDR3 protein: CASGFTTGDTGELFF
CDR3 DNA: TGTGCCAGCGGATTCACGACAGGGGACACCGGGGAGCTGTTTTTT